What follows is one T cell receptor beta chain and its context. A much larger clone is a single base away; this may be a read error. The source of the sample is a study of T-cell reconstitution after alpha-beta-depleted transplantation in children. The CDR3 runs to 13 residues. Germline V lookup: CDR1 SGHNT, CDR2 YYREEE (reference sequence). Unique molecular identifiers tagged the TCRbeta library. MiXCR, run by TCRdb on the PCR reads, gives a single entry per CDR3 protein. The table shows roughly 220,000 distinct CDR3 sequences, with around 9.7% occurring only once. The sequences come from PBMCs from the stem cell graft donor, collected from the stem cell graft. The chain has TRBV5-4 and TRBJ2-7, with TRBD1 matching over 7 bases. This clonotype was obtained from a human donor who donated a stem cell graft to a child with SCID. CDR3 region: CASRPDRVHEQNF. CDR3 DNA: TGTGCCAGCAGGCCTGACAGGGTCCACGAGCAGAACTTC.